The rows below give T cell receptor beta chains drawn from one sample of a study of shared clonotypes between healthy human individuals. This table comes from immunoSEQ multiplex PCR, and its TCRdb copy is limited to in-frame clones, with some not included. Among over a million clones listed, 98% were seen once. Sequencing was done on a sample of naive CD4+ T cells sorted from blood. The receptors come from a young man in good health. The CDR3 runs from the conserved cysteine through the conserved F or W. A D gene is named only where the DNA matches it firmly. The listing skips clone size in some rows; elsewhere it reads once, few, many or a size class.

TGTGCCAGCAGCTTATCAGGCTCTGGAAACACCATATATTTT	CASSLSGSGNTIYF	-	TRBV7-6	TRBJ1-3	-
TGCAGCGTTGAAGGGCTGGGAGAGGGAAACTACGAGCAGTACTTC	CSVEGLGEGNYEQYF	-	TRBV29-1	TRBJ2-7	-
TGCGCCAGCAGCTTGATAGGTAGAATGTACCAAGAGACCCAGTACTTC	CASSLIGRMYQETQYF	-	TRBV5-1	TRBJ2-5	-
TGTGCCAGCAGCTTGGAGGGACTAGCGGTACCCACATCCTACAATGAGCAGTTCTTC	CASSLEGLAVPTSYNEQFF	TRBD2	TRBV5-4	TRBJ2-1	-
TGTGCCAGCAGCCCCCGGGTTGGGTATGGCTACACCTTC	CASSPRVGYGYTF	-	TRBV7-9	TRBJ1-2	-
TGTGCCAGCTCTATTCTGCAGGGTACTGAAGCTTTCTTT	CASSILQGTEAFF	-	TRBV6-5	TRBJ1-1	-
TGTGCCAGTAGTATAAGAATCACCTCTGGAAACACCATATATTTT	CASSIRITSGNTIYF	-	TRBV19	TRBJ1-3	once
TGTGCTAGTGGTTTGGCCCGTGGGGCGGGAGGATACAATGAGCAGTTCTTC	CASGLARGAGGYNEQFF	TRBD2	TRBV12-5	TRBJ2-1	-
TGTGCCAGCAGCTTAGGTAATAGCAATCAGCCCCAGCATTTT	CASSLGNSNQPQHF	-	TRBV7-9	TRBJ1-5	-
TGTGCCAGTAGTGACATCGGCAGGGGGCGTCGAAATGAGCAGTTCTTC	CASSDIGRGRRNEQFF	TRBD1	TRBV19	TRBJ2-1	once
TGCGCCAGCAGCCCGCATGGACAGGGCACGAACACTGAAGCTTTCTTT	CASSPHGQGTNTEAFF	TRBD1	TRBV5-1	TRBJ1-1	-
TGCGCCAGCAGTCGGGACGGCTACGAGCAGTACTTC	CASSRDGYEQYF	-	TRBV4-1	TRBJ2-7	once
TGTGCCTGGAGTTCTATTTTTGTCGGTTTCTACGAGCAGTACTTC	CAWSSIFVGFYEQYF	-	TRBV30	TRBJ2-7	-
TGCGCCAGCAGCTCGACTAGGCCGGCAGAGACCCAGTACTTC	CASSSTRPAETQYF	-	TRBV5-1	TRBJ2-5	-
TGCGCCAGCAGCTTAACTAGCGGGAGGGCCATTCCCGTCTTC	CASSLTSGRAIPVF	TRBD2	TRBV5-1	TRBJ2-1	-
TGTGCCAGCAGCGCGGTCAGCCTCTACGAGCAGTACTTC	CASSAVSLYEQYF	-	TRBV7-2	TRBJ2-7	-
TGTGCCAGCAGCTTAGACAGGAGGATGGCTTTCTTT	CASSLDRRMAFF	-	TRBV7-2	TRBJ1-1	many
TGTGCCAGCAGTGAATTACCTGGACTAGCGGCAGATACGCAGTATTTT	CASSELPGLAADTQYF	TRBD2	TRBV25-1	TRBJ2-3	-
TGTGCCAGCAGGGTAGCGGGAGTCTATGTGGACTACGAGCAGTACTTC	CASRVAGVYVDYEQYF	TRBD2	TRBV28	TRBJ2-7	-
TGTGCCAGTAGTATATCCGCAGGGTGGACTGAAGCTTTCTTT	CASSISAGWTEAFF	-	TRBV19	TRBJ1-1	-
TGTGCCAGCAGTTACAGGGCAAGCGACACTGAAGCTTTCTTT	CASSYRASDTEAFF	-	TRBV6-6	TRBJ1-1	-
TGTGCCAGTAGTATTCGGGGGGCGGAGGCTTTCTTT	CASSIRGAEAFF	-	TRBV19	TRBJ1-1	-
TGCGCCAGCAGCCCCCAGACTAGCGGGAGTCCCTACGAGCAGTACTTC	CASSPQTSGSPYEQYF	TRBD2	TRBV5-1	TRBJ2-7	-
TGTGCCAGCAGACACGACGATAACTATGGCTACACCTTC	CASRHDDNYGYTF	-	TRBV6-5	TRBJ1-2	-
TGTGCCAGCAGCTTACAGGCTTATAGCAATCAGCCCCAGCATTTT	CASSLQAYSNQPQHF	-	TRBV7-2	TRBJ1-5	-
TGTGCCAGCAGCGAGGGGACAGGGCTAGGACTAGCGGGAACAGATACGCAGTATTTT	CASSEGTGLGLAGTDTQYF	TRBD2	TRBV9	TRBJ2-3	-
TGTGCCAGCAGCCCCTGGAAAACTAATGAAAAACTGTTTTTT	CASSPWKTNEKLFF	-	TRBV7-2	TRBJ1-4	-
TGCGCCAGCAGCCAGGTCGAGGGTAATGAAAAACTGTTTTTT	CASSQVEGNEKLFF	-	TRBV4-3	TRBJ1-4	-
TGTGCCAGCTCACTGGGCTCCGGACTCAATGAGCAGTTCTTC	CASSLGSGLNEQFF	-	TRBV18	TRBJ2-1	-
TGTGCCAGCAGCGTTGGACAGGGGATGGCGGATGGCTACACCTTC	CASSVGQGMADGYTF	TRBD1	TRBV9	TRBJ1-2	once
TGCGCCAGCAGCCAAGATGGACTAGCGGGATCTAATGAGCAGTTCTTC	CASSQDGLAGSNEQFF	TRBD2	TRBV4-3	TRBJ2-1	-
TGTGCCTGGAGTTCCGGCATTCAGCCCCAGCATTTT	CAWSSGIQPQHF	-	TRBV30	TRBJ1-5	-
TGTGCCAGCTCACCTACAGGGGGAGGTCAGCCCCAGCATTTT	CASSPTGGGQPQHF	TRBD1	TRBV18	TRBJ1-5	-
TGTGCCAGCAGCGTAGAACTAGCGGGTTACAATGAGCAGTTCTTC	CASSVELAGYNEQFF	TRBD2	TRBV9	TRBJ2-1	-
TGTGCCAGCTCACCAAGTAGCGGGAGCCCCTACGAGCAGTTCTTC	CASSPSSGSPYEQFF	TRBD2	TRBV18	TRBJ2-1	-
TGTGCCAGCAGCTTCCTAGGGGAATCCTACGAGCAGTACTTC	CASSFLGESYEQYF	-	TRBV13	TRBJ2-7	-